This T cell receptor (beta chain) was captured by sequencing in a study of blood T cells in healthy people across ages. Per the germline V gene, CDR1 is LGHDT and CDR2 is YNNKEL (reference sequence). There are 13 residues in the CDR3. V was clipped by 1 base and J by 7 bases, with 5 bases between them. A second 7 to 11 cycle PCR used barcoded and J-beta primers. MiXCR, applied by TCRdb to the 5' RACE reads, yields one record per CDR3 protein. This table holds around 870,000 distinct CDR3 sequences, 29% found once. The source of this sequence is an elderly woman in good health. The chain uses TRBV3-1 and TRBJ1-6, with D hard to call. Input material: blood. Written as DNA, the CDR3 is TGTGCCAGCAGCCAAGTAGTAAATTCACCCCTCCACTTT. It is translated as CASSQVVNSPLHF.